The source of this T cell receptor beta chain is a study of T cells after yellow fever vaccination. Looking at the study overall: Flow sorting relied on CD3, CD45RA, CCR7 and CD95 to obtain EM, EMRA, CM and Tscm memory subsets.

A single record per CDR3 protein comes from TCRdb applying MiXCR to the 5' RACE reads. The table lists 25,000 to 30,000 distinct CDR3 sequences, 4.5% to 5.5% of them singletons. This clonotype came up many times. Study-level findings and limits: Abundant bulk-population clonotypes could contaminate the FACS-sorted repertoires. The secondary response peaked faster, at day 5 versus 15, but was weaker.

The CDR3 is 13 amino acids. V dropped 2 bases and J dropped 5; count of bases not matched to a gene: 3. Per germline, CDR1 SGHRS and CDR2 YFSETQ. Sequencing was performed on PBMCs, either bulk or a sorted T-cell subset (CD4+, CD8+, memory, or dextramer-sorted; not recorded which), taken 15 days after the yellow fever booster vaccination. The clonotype comes from a man under 40 who received the YFV17D yellow fever vaccine. The chain recombines TRBV5-1 with TRBJ2-5, with 7 bases that match TRBD1. This CDR3 is CASSLTGVETQYF. As DNA, the CDR3 is TGCGCCAGCAGCTTAACAGGGGTGGAGACCCAGTACTTC.